One sample yielded the 16 T cell receptor beta chains listed below, sequenced in a study of blood T cell repertoires in COVID-19. The table came from immunoSEQ multiplex PCR; TCRdb's copy has only in-frame clones and leaves some out. The data contain approximately 140,000 clones, approximately 80% of them seen just once; the ten biggest clones take up roughly 2.2%. The specimen was peripheral blood. The source is a man between 65 and 80 years old with acute or convalescent COVID-19.

This clone was picked up a small number of times. The rearrangement joins TRBV2 to TRBJ2-2, with no clear D. The V gene's germline CDR1 is SNHLY and CDR2 FYNNEI. V was pared by 4 bases and J by 3 bases, with 6 bases between. The CDR3 is 13 amino acids. This CDR3 reads CASSAVDTGELFF. In DNA form, the CDR3 reads TGTGCCAGCAGTGCGGTGGACACCGGGGAGCTGTTTTTT.

The rearrangement joins TRBV3-1 (or the pseudogene TRBV3-2) to TRBJ2-1; TRBD1 aligns across 9 bases. Germline V gene sequence: CDR1 LGHDT, CDR2 YNNKEL (reference sequence). This CDR3 is built from 15 residues. V was pared by 5 bases and J by 7 bases, with 9 bases of the junction left unmatched. The CDR3 spells CASSSDRGRANEQFF. The CDR3 DNA follows: TGTGCCAGCAGCTCGGACAGGGGTCGGGCTAATGAGCAGTTCTTC.

The genes are TRBV11-2 and TRBJ1-6; D is unresolved. Trimming pared 0 bases from V and 10 bases from J, leaving 7 bases between. This CDR3 contains 13 residues. Germline loops: CDR1 SGHAT, CDR2 FQNNGV. CDR3 protein: CASSLEAGSPLHF. DNA of the CDR3: TGTGCCAGCAGCTTAGAGGCGGGCTCACCCCTCCACTTT. Full variable domain (remainder filled in from reference TRBV11-2 and TRBJ1-6): EAGVAQSPRYKIIEKRQSVAFWCNPISGHATLYWYQQILGQGPKLLIQFQNNGVVDDSQLPKDRFSAERLKGVDSTLKIQPAKLEDSAVYLCASSLEAGSPLHFGNGTRLTVT.

The CDR3, as DNA: TGTGCCAGCAGTTACAGCGGGACCCTCTATGGCTACACCTTC. This sequence encodes CASSYSGTLYGYTF. The rearrangement joins TRBV6-5 to TRBJ1-2; D possibly corresponds to TRBD1 (5 bases). V was shortened by 2 bases and J by 4 bases, with 11 bases between the two germline ends. Germline loops: CDR1 MNHEY, CDR2 SVGAGI. The CDR3 contains 14 residues.

The rearrangement links TRBV3-1 (or the pseudogene TRBV3-2) to TRBJ2-5; 10 positions agree with TRBD1. The CDR3 runs to 15 residues. Germline V gives CDR1 LGHDT, CDR2 YNNKEL (reference sequence). V was clipped by 4 bases and J by 3 bases; unmatched bases: 5. The chain's CDR3 is CASSPPGTGEETQYF. In DNA, the CDR3 is TGTGCCAGCAGCCCCCCCGGGACAGGGGAAGAGACCCAGTACTTC.

The CDR3, as DNA: TGCGCCAGCAGCTTGATAACAGGTGGTATGGCTGAAGCTTTCTTT. Amino acid sequence: CASSLITGGMAEAFF. The rearrangement joins TRBV5-1 to TRBJ1-1; D is perhaps TRBD1 (5 bases). The germline gives CDR1 SGHRS, CDR2 YFSETQ. V was clipped by 1 base and J by 6 bases, with 16 bases between them. This CDR3 has 15 residues. Based on the CDR3 plus reference TRBV5-1 and TRBJ1-1, the full variable domain is KAGVTQTPRYLIKTRGQQVTLSCSPISGHRSVSWYQQTPGQGLQFLFEYFSETQRNKGNFPGRFSGRQFSNSRSEMNVSTLELGDSALYLCASSLITGGMAEAFFGQGTRLTVV.

This chain uses TRBV5-6 with TRBJ1-5, with a weak D call TRBD1 (5 bases). This CDR3 contains 15 residues. Between the trimmed V and J ends, which lost 0 bases and 4 bases, there was a span of 11 bases. CDR1 and CDR2 (germline): SGHDT, YYEEEE. This CDR3 reads CASSLGQGGNQPQHF. The CDR3 DNA follows: TGTGCCAGCAGCTTGGGGCAGGGTGGGAATCAGCCCCAGCATTTT.

The chain carries TRBV25-1 and TRBJ2-5, with D tentatively TRBD2 (10 bases). CDR3 length equals 16 residues. Deletions cut 8 bases from V and 5 bases from J, with 24 bases between. Germline CDR1 MGHDK, CDR2 SYGVNS. The CDR3 DNA follows: TGTGCCAGCGGGACAGGGAGGACTAGCGGTGGGGAGACCCAGTACTTC. Translated, it gives CASGTGRTSGGETQYF. Looking up the rest from reference TRBV25-1 and TRBJ2-5 gives the full variable domain: EADIYQTPRYLVIGTGKKITLECSQTMGHDKMYWYQQDPGMELHLIHYSYGVNSTEKGDLSSESTVSRIRTEHFPLTLESARPSHTSQYLCASGTGRTSGGETQYFGPGTRLLVL.

The CDR3 sequence: CASSQAGAGETQYF. The CDR3 region has the DNA TGCGCCAGCAGCCAAGCAGGGGCAGGGGAGACCCAGTACTTC. The gene calls are TRBV4-1 and TRBJ2-5; perhaps TRBD1 as D (6 bases). CDR1 and CDR2 (germline): MGHRA, YSYEKL. Between the trimmed V and J ends, which lost 1 base and 5 bases, there was a span of 11 bases. The CDR3 contains 14 residues.

The chain recombines TRBV24-1 with TRBJ1-2; D not resolved. CDR1 is KGHDR, CDR2 SFDVKD, per germline. The CDR3 has 12 amino acids. The ends were cut back, 4 bases at V and 6 bases at J, with 8 bases in the middle. CDR3 sequence: CATSDRRDGYTF. CDR3 DNA: TGTGCCACCAGTGACCGCCGAGATGGCTACACCTTC.

This clone was picked up one time. V gene TRBV7-9 combines with J gene TRBJ2-1; TRBD1 is a possible D gene (5 bases). CDR1 and CDR2 (germline): SEHNR, FQNEAQ (reference sequence). Deletions cut 2 bases from V and 8 bases from J, with 7 bases between. The CDR3 covers 12 residues. The CDR3 sequence is CASSLTGYEQFF. CDR3 bases: TGTGCCAGCAGCTTAACAGGATATGAGCAGTTCTTC.

This clone came up a few times. This sequence joins TRBV4-1 and TRBJ2-1, with D hard to call. V lost 4 bases to trimming and J lost 2 bases, with 12 bases between them. This CDR3 is built from 15 residues. CDR1 is MGHRA and CDR2 is YSYEKL in the germline V gene. CDR3 bases: TGCGCCAGCAGCCTCCTCGGTTCTACCTACAATGAGCAGTTCTTC. Residues: CASSLLGSTYNEQFF.

The chain links TRBV5-1 to TRBJ1-4, with D maybe TRBD1 (6 bases). The germline gives CDR1 SGHRS, CDR2 YFSETQ. V was clipped by 3 bases and J by 7 bases, with 16 bases between them. The CDR3 length is 15 residues. CDR3 sequence: CASSWQGHLSEKLFF. CDR3 nucleotides: TGCGCCAGCAGCTGGCAGGGGCATCTCTCTGAAAAACTGTTTTTT.

The chain recombines TRBV11-2 with TRBJ2-2; 8 bases map to TRBD1. CDR1 and CDR2 (germline): SGHAT, FQNNGV. The CDR3 consists of 16 residues. J gave up 3 bases and V 1 base, and 4 bases lay outside the gene matches. CDR3 amino acids: CASSLGGTGYTGELFF. As DNA, the CDR3 is TGTGCCAGCAGCTTAGGGGGGACAGGTTACACCGGGGAGCTGTTTTTT.

The chain has TRBV5-4 and TRBJ1-1; possible D gene TRBD1, 6 bases. CDR3 size: 18 residues. With 0 bases removed from V and 4 bases from J, the gap between germline ends came to 22 bases. Germline V lookup: CDR1 SGHNT, CDR2 YYREEE (reference sequence). As DNA, the CDR3 is TGTGCCAGCAGCTTGGCGCAGAAAACGGGGGGCGGGCGCACTGAAGCTTTCTTT. It codes for CASSLAQKTGGGRTEAFF.

V usage is TRBV2 and J usage is TRBJ2-7, with D possibly TRBD2 on 6 matching bases. This CDR3 has 14 residues. Germline V lookup: CDR1 SNHLY, CDR2 FYNNEI. V lost 6 bases and J lost 4, with 16 bases in between. The CDR3 region is CASRGGGKWYEQYF. DNA for the CDR3: TGTGCCAGCAGGGGCGGAGGGAAATGGTACGAGCAGTACTTC.